These 7 T cell receptor beta chains were sequenced from one sample in a study of technical replicates of blood from a few donors. Data came from immunoSEQ multiplex PCR; TCRdb stores just in-frame clones and leaves some out. The sample contains 70,000 or so clones, over 75% of which appear only once. Sequenced sample: PBMCs. The receptors were sampled from a human donor in good health. Some clones in this sample may be carry-over from other donors' samples.

The V and J genes are TRBV9 and TRBJ2-2; 7 bases fit TRBD2. Germline V gene lookup returns CDR1 SGDLS and CDR2 YYNGEE. V dropped 1 base and J dropped 1; count of bases not matched to a gene: 13. The CDR3 runs to 19 residues. The CDR3 DNA sequence: TGTGCCAGCAGCGTACAGGGAAAAGGAGGGGAGGGGAACACCGGGGAGCTGTTTTTT. Translated, it gives CASSVQGKGGEGNTGELFF.

The chain carries TRBV2 and TRBJ2-5; D gene unclear. The CDR3 runs to 13 residues. Germline CDR1 is SNHLY and CDR2 is FYNNEI. The ends were cut back, 7 bases at V and 4 bases at J, with 13 bases in the middle. The CDR3 DNA follows: TGTGCCAGCATCCAACTCCCTGGAGAGACCCAGTACTTC. Translating it yields CASIQLPGETQYF.

V and J are TRBV6-4 and TRBJ2-1, with 9 bases identical to TRBD2. The CDR3 is 15 amino acids. Germline V gene data show CDR1 as MRHNA and CDR2 as SNTAGT. Trimming took 5 bases from V and 3 from J; bases not matched to a gene: 5. CDR3 in DNA: TGTGCCAGCAGTAATAGCGGGGGAGACTACAATGAGCAGTTCTTC. As protein: CASSNSGGDYNEQFF.

This clone was picked up one time. The chain carries TRBV9 and TRBJ2-7; possible D gene TRBD1, 6 bases. The CDR3 totals 14 residues. Deletions cut 0 bases from V and 5 bases from J, with 12 bases between. The germline V gene has CDR1 SGDLS and CDR2 YYNGEE. The DNA of the CDR3 is TGTGCCAGCAGCGTAGCAGGGGCGTATAACGAGCAGTACTTC. This codes for CASSVAGAYNEQYF. Full variable domain (outside the CDR3, taken from reference TRBV9 and TRBJ2-7): DSGVTQTPKHLITATGQRVTLRCSPRSGDLSVYWYQQSLDQGLQFLIQYYNGEERAKGNILERFSAQQFPDLHSELNLSSLELGDSALYFCASSVAGAYNEQYFGPGTRLTVT.

Turning to this clone: Different DNA sequences within this sample yield the same CDR3. This sequence joins TRBV10-3 and TRBJ1-1; 10 bases agree with TRBD1. V gave up 6 bases and J gave up 4 bases; unmatched junction bases: 2. There are 13 residues in the CDR3. Per the germline V gene, CDR1 is ENHRY and CDR2 is SYGVKD. The CDR3 region is CAISGQGGTEAFF. The CDR3 DNA follows: TGTGCCATCAGCGGACAGGGGGGCACTGAAGCTTTCTTT.

The CDR3 region is CASSEILWGDGYTF. The CDR3 nucleotides read TGTGCCAGCAGCGAGATACTTTGGGGGGATGGCTACACCTTC. The V call is TRBV13, the J call TRBJ1-2; D possibly corresponds to TRBD1 (5 bases). With 5 bases removed from V and 6 bases from J, the gap between germline ends came to 16 bases. Germline CDR1 and CDR2: PRHDT and FYEKMQ (reference sequence). The CDR3 has 14 amino acids.

The chain has TRBV6-4 and TRBJ2-3, with TRBD2 matching over 8 bases. The CDR3 is 14 residues long. Trimming took 4 bases from V and 6 from J; bases not matched to a gene: 6. Germline V gives CDR1 MRHNA, CDR2 SNTAGT. The CDR3, as DNA: TGTGCCAGCAGTGTGAACGGGGGGGAGGATACGCAGTATTTT. Amino acid sequence: CASSVNGGEDTQYF.